These 17 T cell receptor beta chains were all obtained from the same sample, sequenced in a study of shared clonotypes between healthy human individuals. The data were produced by immunoSEQ multiplex PCR, yet TCRdb's version contains in-frame clones alone and is incomplete. Among over a million clones listed, over 95% were seen once. The sample was naive CD4+ T cells sorted from blood. Stated subset: CD45RA+ positively selected. The receptors derive from a man aged 25-45 years in good health.

The chain has TRBV7-2 and TRBJ2-1; D is possibly TRBD2 (5 bases). CDR1 and CDR2 from the germline V gene are SGHTA and FQGNSA. The CDR3 consists of 17 residues. Trimming pared 1 base from V and 6 bases from J, leaving 19 bases between. CDR3 DNA: TGTGCCAGCAGCTTAGGTCCGGGGTTTGGGTCGCGCAATGAGCAGTTCTTC. It translates to CASSLGPGFGSRNEQFF.

The rearrangement uses TRBV7-2 and TRBJ1-2; TRBD1 matches 9 bases. The J segment lost 6 bases and the V segment lost 5 bases, leaving 4 bases of the junction unmatched. Looked up from germline, CDR1 is SGHTA and CDR2 is FQGNSA. The CDR3 is made up of 13 amino acids. The DNA for the CDR3 is TGTGCCAGCAGCCTGGACAGGGGACATGGCTACACCTTC. Translating gives CASSLDRGHGYTF.

The CDR3, as DNA: TGTGCCTGGAGCCCAGGACTAGCGTACAATGAGCAGTTCTTC. Translated, it gives CAWSPGLAYNEQFF. V is TRBV30 and J is TRBJ2-1, with 9 bases identical to TRBD2. CDR1 is GTSNPN, CDR2 SVGIG, per germline (reference sequence). The CDR3 is made up of 14 amino acids. The junction had 4 bases not matched to a gene; V was cut back by 3 bases and J by 4 bases.

This sequence joins TRBV6-1 and TRBJ2-7; D may be TRBD2 (5 bases). The CDR3 spans 15 residues. Germline assignment: CDR1 MNHNS and CDR2 SASEGT. V lost 7 bases and J lost 3, with 19 bases in between. Here the CDR3 reads CASMAEAGGYYEQYF. The CDR3 DNA is TGTGCCAGCATGGCGGAGGCGGGTGGGTACTACGAGCAGTACTTC.

V usage is TRBV4-1 and J usage is TRBJ2-2; 7 bases line up with TRBD1. V was clipped by 4 bases and J by 0 bases; unmatched bases: 5. Germline values: CDR1 MGHRA, CDR2 YSYEKL. The CDR3 runs to 16 residues. In nucleotides, the CDR3 is TGCGCCAGCAGCCTCGACAGGGCCCCGAACACCGGGGAGCTGTTTTTT. Protein: CASSLDRAPNTGELFF.

This clone occurred once. The chain is built from TRBV2 and TRBJ1-2; no clear D. The CDR3 is 14 amino acids. The germline gives CDR1 SNHLY, CDR2 FYNNEI. V lost 2 bases to trimming and J lost 4 bases, with 11 bases between them. CDR3 region: CASSEYGQTYGYTF. The CDR3, as DNA: TGTGCCAGCAGTGAATACGGGCAGACCTATGGCTACACCTTC.

This chain joins TRBV18 and TRBJ2-2; D uncertain. Germline V gene lookup returns CDR1 KGHSH and CDR2 LQKENI. V was shortened by 0 bases and J by 2 bases, with 4 bases between the two germline ends. The CDR3 length is 14 residues. The CDR3 DNA is TGTGCCAGCTCACCACCGGACAACACCGGGGAGCTGTTTTTT. Protein: CASSPPDNTGELFF.

V is TRBV25-1 and J is TRBJ2-2; D not resolved. Germline assignment: CDR1 MGHDK and CDR2 SYGVNS. With 3 bases removed from V and 0 bases from J, the gap between germline ends came to 11 bases. CDR3 length equals 16 residues. As DNA, the CDR3 is TGTGCCAGCAGTGAGTTGGGCAGCCCGAACACCGGGGAGCTGTTTTTT. Translation: CASSELGSPNTGELFF.

The rearrangement uses TRBV11-2 and TRBJ2-3; D gene ambiguous. V lost 0 bases, J lost 7 bases, and 17 bases lay in between. The CDR3 covers 16 residues. The germline gives CDR1 SGHAT, CDR2 FQNNGV. CDR3 nucleotides: TGTGCCAGCAGCTTAGAGGGGTTGCGAGGTCTTCATACGCAGTATTTT. It is translated as CASSLEGLRGLHTQYF.

This chain joins TRBV5-1 and TRBJ2-3; D may match TRBD1 or TRBD2 (5 bases each). V gave up 0 bases and J gave up 5 bases, with 13 bases separating them. CDR3 length equals 15 residues. CDR1 is SGHRS and CDR2 is YFSETQ in the germline V gene. The CDR3 reads CASSLEGSRGDTQYF. DNA for the CDR3: TGCGCCAGCAGCTTGGAGGGGAGTCGGGGAGATACGCAGTATTTT. The variable domain in full, with the rest retrieved from reference TRBV5-1 and TRBJ2-3, is KAGVTQTPRYLIKTRGQQVTLSCSPISGHRSVSWYQQTPGQGLQFLFEYFSETQRNKGNFPGRFSGRQFSNSRSEMNVSTLELGDSALYLCASSLEGSRGDTQYFGPGTRLTVL.

This sequence joins TRBV30 and TRBJ2-7, with a tentative D call TRBD2 (5 bases). Trimming took 3 bases from V and 3 from J, leaving 9 bases between them. The CDR3 contains 12 residues. CDR1 and CDR2 from the germline V gene are GTSNPN and SVGIG (reference sequence). CDR3 coding DNA: TGTGCCTGGAGCACGGGGATCTACGAGCAGTACTTC. Its translation is CAWSTGIYEQYF.

This CDR3 is CASSLTGTTSYEQYF. CDR3 nucleotide sequence: TGCGCCAGCAGCCTGACTGGGACTACCTCCTACGAGCAGTACTTC. This chain links TRBV5-1 with TRBJ2-7; 7 positions agree with TRBD2. This CDR3 region has 15 residues. Germline V CDR1 and CDR2: SGHRS, YFSETQ. J gave up 0 bases and V 4 bases, and 7 bases lay outside the gene matches.

The chain employs TRBV7-8 and TRBJ2-7, with 8 nucleotides matching TRBD1. The length of the CDR3 is 14 residues. After removal of 6 bases from V and 2 bases from J, the junction contained 6 bases not matched to a gene. Germline V gene sequence: CDR1 SGHVS, CDR2 FQNEAQ. The CDR3 region is CASSPGTGAYEQYF. In nucleotides, the CDR3 is TGTGCCAGCAGTCCCGGGACAGGAGCCTACGAGCAGTACTTC.

The V gene is TRBV10-3, the J gene TRBJ2-1; TRBD2 matches at 8 bases. The germline CDR1 and CDR2 sequences are ENHRY and SYGVKD. V shed 2 bases, J shed 2 bases, and the junction held 2 bases outside the gene matches. This CDR3 spans 15 amino acids. CDR3 nucleotides: TGTGCCATCAGTGAGGGTAGCGGGGCCTACAATGAGCAGTTCTTC. It is translated as CAISEGSGAYNEQFF.

This chain links TRBV25-1 with TRBJ2-1, with TRBD1 matching over 10 bases. With V trimmed by 4 bases and J by 8 bases, 5 bases remained unmatched. CDR1 is MGHDK, CDR2 SYGVNS, per germline. This CDR3 contains 14 residues. The CDR3 DNA is TGTGCCAGCAGTGGGGACAGGGGAAGTTATGAGCAGTTCTTC. It codes for CASSGDRGSYEQFF.

The chain employs TRBV2 and TRBJ1-1; no firm D call. Trimming took off 3 bases at V and 2 bases at J, with 16 bases between the two ends. The CDR3 is 16 residues long. From germline, CDR1 is SNHLY and CDR2 FYNNEI. CDR3 sequence (DNA): TGTGCCAGCAGTGAGGAAGGCACTTGGGATAACACTGAAGCTTTCTTT. Its translation is CASSEEGTWDNTEAFF.

V is TRBV10-1 and J is TRBJ2-3; possible D gene TRBD1, 5 bases. Germline values: CDR1 WNHNN, CDR2 SYGVQD (reference sequence). This CDR3 has 13 amino acids. The germline V and J ends were trimmed by 8 bases and 3 bases, with 12 bases remaining between them. The CDR3 region is CASPGWWTDTQYF. CDR3 bases: TGCGCCAGCCCAGGGTGGTGGACAGATACGCAGTATTTT.